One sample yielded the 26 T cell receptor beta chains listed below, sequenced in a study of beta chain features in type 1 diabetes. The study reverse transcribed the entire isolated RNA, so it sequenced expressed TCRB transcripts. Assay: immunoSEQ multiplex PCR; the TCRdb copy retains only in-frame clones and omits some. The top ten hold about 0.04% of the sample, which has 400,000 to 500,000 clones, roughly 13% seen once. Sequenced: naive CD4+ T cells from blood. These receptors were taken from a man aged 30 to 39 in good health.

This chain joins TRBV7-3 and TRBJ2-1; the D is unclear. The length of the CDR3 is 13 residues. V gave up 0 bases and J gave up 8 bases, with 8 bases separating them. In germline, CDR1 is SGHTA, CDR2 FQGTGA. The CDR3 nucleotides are TGTGCCAGCAGCTTAACCTCAGGAGATGAGCAGTTCTTC. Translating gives CASSLTSGDEQFF.

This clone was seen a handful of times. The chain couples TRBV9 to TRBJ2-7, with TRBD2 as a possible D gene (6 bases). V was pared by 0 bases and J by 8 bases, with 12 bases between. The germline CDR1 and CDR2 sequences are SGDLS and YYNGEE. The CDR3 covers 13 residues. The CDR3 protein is CASSVDGSTKQYV. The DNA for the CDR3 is TGTGCCAGCAGCGTAGACGGGAGTACTAAGCAGTACGTC.

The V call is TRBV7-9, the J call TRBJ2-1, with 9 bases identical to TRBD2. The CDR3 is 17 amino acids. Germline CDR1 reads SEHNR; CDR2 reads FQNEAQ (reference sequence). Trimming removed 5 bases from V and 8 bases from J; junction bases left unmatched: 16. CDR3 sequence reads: CASSRKQGGRVVDEQFF. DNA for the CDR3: TGTGCCAGCAGCCGCAAGCAGGGCGGGAGGGTTGTAGATGAGCAGTTCTTC.

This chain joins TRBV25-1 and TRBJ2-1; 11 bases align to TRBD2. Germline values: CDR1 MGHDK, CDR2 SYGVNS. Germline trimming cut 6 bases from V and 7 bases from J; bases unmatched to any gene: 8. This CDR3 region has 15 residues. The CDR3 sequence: CASSVAGGPFNEQFF. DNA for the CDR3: TGTGCCAGCAGCGTAGCGGGAGGGCCATTTAATGAGCAGTTCTTC.

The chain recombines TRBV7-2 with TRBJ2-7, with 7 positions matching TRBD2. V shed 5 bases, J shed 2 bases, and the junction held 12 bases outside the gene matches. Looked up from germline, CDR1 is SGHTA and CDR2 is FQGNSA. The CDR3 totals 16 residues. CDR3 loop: CASSIPGLVGAYEQYF. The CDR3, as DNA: TGTGCCAGCAGCATACCCGGACTAGTTGGGGCCTACGAGCAGTACTTC.

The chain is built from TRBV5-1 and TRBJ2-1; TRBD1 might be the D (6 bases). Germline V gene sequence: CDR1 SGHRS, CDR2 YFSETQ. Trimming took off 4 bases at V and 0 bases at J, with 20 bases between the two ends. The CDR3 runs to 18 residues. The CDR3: CASSLTTGSRFSYNEQFF. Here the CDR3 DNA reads TGCGCCAGCAGCCTAACTACAGGGTCCCGGTTCTCCTACAATGAGCAGTTCTTC.

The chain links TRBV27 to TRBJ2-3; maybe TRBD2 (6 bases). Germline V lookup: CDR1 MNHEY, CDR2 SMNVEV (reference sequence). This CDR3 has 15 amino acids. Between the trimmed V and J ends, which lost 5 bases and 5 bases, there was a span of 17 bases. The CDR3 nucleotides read TGTGCCAGCAGTATATGGGCTACGGGAGAAGATACGCAGTATTTT. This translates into CASSIWATGEDTQYF.

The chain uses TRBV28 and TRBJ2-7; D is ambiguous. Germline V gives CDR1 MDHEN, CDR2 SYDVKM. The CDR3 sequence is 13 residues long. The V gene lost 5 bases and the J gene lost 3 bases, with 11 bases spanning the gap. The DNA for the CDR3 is TGTGCCAGCAGTGTCGTGGGTATCTACGAGCAGTACTTC. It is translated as CASSVVGIYEQYF.

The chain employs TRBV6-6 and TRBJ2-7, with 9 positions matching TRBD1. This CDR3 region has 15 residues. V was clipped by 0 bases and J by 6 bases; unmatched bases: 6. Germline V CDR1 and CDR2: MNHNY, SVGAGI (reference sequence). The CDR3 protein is CASSYSDRGKGEQYV. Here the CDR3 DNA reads TGTGCCAGCAGTTACTCGGACAGGGGAAAAGGCGAGCAGTACGTC.

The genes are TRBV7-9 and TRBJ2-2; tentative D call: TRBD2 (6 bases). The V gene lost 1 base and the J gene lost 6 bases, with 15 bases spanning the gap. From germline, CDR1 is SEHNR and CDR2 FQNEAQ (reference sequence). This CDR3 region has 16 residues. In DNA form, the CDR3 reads TGTGCCAGCAGCTTAGTATCCCCTAGCGCGGCCGGGGAGCTGTTTTTT. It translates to CASSLVSPSAAGELFF.

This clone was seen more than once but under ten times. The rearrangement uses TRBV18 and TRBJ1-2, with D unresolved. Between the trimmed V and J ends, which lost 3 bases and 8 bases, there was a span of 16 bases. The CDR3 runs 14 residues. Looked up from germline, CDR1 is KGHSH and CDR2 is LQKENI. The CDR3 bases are TGTGCCAGCTCACCGTCCGGCACCCAAGGCGGCTACACCTTC. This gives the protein CASSPSGTQGGYTF. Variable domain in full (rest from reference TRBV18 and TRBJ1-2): NAGVMQNPRHLVRRRGQEARLRCSPMKGHSHVYWYRQLPEEGLKFMVYLQKENIIDESGMPKERFSAEFPKEGPSILRIQQVVRGDSAAYFCASSPSGTQGGYTFGSGTRLTVV.

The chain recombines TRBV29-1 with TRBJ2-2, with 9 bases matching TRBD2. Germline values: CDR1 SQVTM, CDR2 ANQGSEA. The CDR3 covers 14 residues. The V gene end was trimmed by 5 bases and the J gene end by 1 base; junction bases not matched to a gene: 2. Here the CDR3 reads CSVSSGKNTGELFF. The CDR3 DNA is TGCAGCGTTTCTAGCGGGAAGAACACCGGGGAGCTGTTTTTT.

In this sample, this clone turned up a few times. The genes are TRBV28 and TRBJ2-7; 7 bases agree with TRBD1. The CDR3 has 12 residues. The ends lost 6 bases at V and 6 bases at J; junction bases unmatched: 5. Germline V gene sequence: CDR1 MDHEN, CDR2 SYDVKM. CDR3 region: CASRTGTPEQYF. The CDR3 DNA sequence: TGTGCCAGCAGGACAGGGACACCCGAGCAGTACTTC.

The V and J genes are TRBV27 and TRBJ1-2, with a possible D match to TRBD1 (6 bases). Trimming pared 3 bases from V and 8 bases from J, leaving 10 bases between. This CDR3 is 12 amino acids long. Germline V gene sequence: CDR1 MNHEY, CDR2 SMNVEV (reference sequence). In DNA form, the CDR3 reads TGTGCCAGCAGTTTGCAGGGGCGCGGCTACACCTTC. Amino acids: CASSLQGRGYTF.

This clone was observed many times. This CDR3 reads CSVVMGYEQYF. Written as DNA, the CDR3 is TGCAGCGTTGTAATGGGCTACGAGCAGTACTTC. The chain couples TRBV29-1 to TRBJ2-7; D remains ambiguous. This CDR3 has 11 amino acids. From germline, CDR1 is SQVTM and CDR2 ANQGSEA. Trimming took 4 bases from V and 3 from J, leaving 7 bases between them.

As DNA, the CDR3 is TGCGCCAGCAGCTTGGCCAAGAGCGGGAATGAGCAGTTCTTC. Translation gives CASSLAKSGNEQFF. The genes are TRBV5-1 and TRBJ2-1, with D perhaps TRBD2 (6 bases). V dropped 0 bases and J dropped 7 bases, with 11 bases sitting between them. The CDR3 length is 14 residues. Germline lookup yields CDR1 SGHRS and CDR2 YFSETQ.

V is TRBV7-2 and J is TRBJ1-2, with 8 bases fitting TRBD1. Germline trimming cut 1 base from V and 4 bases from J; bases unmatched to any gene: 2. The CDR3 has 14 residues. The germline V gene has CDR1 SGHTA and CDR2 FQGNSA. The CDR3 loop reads CASSLEGQVYGYTF. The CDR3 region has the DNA TGTGCCAGCAGCTTAGAGGGACAGGTCTATGGCTACACCTTC.

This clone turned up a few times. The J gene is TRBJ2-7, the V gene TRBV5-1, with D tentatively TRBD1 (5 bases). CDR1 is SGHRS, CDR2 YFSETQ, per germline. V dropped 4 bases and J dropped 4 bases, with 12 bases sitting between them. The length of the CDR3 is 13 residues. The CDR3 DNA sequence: TGCGCCAGCAGCGAAGCATCAGGGTACGAGCAGTACTTC. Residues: CASSEASGYEQYF.

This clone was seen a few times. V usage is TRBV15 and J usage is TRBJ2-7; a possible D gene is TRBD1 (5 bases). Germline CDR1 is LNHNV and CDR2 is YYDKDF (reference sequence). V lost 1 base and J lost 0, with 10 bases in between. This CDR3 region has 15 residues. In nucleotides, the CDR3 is TGTGCCACCAGCAGAGTCAAGACAGTCTCCTACGAGCAGTACTTC. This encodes CATSRVKTVSYEQYF. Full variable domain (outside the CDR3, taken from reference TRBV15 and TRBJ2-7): DAMVIQNPRYQVTQFGKPVTLSCSQTLNHNVMYWYQQKSSQAPKLLFHYYDKDFNNEADTPDNFQSRRPNTSFCFLDIRSPGLGDTAMYLCATSRVKTVSYEQYFGPGTRLTVT.

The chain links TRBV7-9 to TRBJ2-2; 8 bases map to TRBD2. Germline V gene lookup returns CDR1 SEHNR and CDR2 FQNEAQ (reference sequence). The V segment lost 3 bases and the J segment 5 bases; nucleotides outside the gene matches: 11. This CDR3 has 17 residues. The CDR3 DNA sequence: TGTGCCAGCAGCTTTTCCGGGACTAGGATGAATACCGGGGAGCTGTTTTTT. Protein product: CASSFSGTRMNTGELFF. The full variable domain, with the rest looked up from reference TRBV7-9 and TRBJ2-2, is DTGVSQNPRHKITKRGQNVTFRCDPISEHNRLYWYRQTLGQGPEFLTYFQNEAQLEKSRLLSDRFSAERPKGSFSTLEIQRTEQGDSAMYLCASSFSGTRMNTGELFFGEGSRLTVL.

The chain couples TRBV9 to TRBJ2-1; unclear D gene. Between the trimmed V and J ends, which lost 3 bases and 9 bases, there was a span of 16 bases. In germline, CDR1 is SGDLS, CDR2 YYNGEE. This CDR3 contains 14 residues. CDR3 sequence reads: CASSAPDQIAEQFF. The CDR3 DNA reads TGTGCCAGCAGCGCACCCGACCAGATTGCTGAGCAGTTCTTC.

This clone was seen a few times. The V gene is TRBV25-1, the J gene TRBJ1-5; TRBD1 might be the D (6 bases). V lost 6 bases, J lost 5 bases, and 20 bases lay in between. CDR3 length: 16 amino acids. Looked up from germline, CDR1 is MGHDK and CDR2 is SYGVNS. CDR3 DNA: TGTGCCAGCAGGCCTTCTGGTAGGGGGGGCGATCAGCCCCAGCATTTT. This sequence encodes CASRPSGRGGDQPQHF.

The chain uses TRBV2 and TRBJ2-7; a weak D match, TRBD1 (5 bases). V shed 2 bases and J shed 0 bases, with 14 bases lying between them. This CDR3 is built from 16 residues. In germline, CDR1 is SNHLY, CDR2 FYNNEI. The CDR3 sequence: CASSESYRWSSYEQYF. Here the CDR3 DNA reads TGTGCCAGCAGTGAATCGTACAGGTGGAGCTCCTACGAGCAGTACTTC.

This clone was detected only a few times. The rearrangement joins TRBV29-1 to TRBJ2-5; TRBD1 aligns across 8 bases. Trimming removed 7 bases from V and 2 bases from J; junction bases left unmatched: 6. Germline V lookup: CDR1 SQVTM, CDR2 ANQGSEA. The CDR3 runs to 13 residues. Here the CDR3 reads CSGAGGSQETQYF. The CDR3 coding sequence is TGCAGCGGCGCAGGGGGCAGTCAAGAGACCCAGTACTTC.

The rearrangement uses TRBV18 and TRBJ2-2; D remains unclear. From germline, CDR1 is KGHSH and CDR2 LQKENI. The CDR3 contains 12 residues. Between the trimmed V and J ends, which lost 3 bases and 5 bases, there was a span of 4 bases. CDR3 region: CASSPLTGELFF. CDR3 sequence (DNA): TGTGCCAGCTCACCGTTAACCGGGGAGCTGTTTTTT.

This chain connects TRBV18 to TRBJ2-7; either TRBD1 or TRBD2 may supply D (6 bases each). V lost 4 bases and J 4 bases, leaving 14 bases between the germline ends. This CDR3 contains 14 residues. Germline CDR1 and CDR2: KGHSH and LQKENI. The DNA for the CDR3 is TGTGCCAGCTCACTTGAAGGGGGGCGATACGAGCAGTACGTC. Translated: CASSLEGGRYEQYV.